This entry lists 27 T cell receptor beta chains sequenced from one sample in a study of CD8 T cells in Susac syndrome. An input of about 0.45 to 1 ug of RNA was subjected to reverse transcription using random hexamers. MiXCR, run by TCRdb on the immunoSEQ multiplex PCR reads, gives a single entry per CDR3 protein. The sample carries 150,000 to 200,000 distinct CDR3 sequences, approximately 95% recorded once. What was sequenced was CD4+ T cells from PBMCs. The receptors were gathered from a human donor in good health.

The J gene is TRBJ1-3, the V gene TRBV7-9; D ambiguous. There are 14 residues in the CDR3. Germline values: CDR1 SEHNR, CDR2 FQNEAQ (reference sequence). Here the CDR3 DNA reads TGTGCTATAGGGCGGAAGCGCTCTGGAAACACCATATATTTT. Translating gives CAIGRKRSGNTIYF. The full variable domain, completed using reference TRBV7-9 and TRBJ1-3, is DTGVSQNPRHKITKRGQNVTFRCDPISEHNRLYWYRQTLGQGPEFLTYFQNEAQLEKSRLLSDRFSAERPKGSFSTLEIQRTEQGDSAMYLCAIGRKRSGNTIYFGEGSWLTVV.

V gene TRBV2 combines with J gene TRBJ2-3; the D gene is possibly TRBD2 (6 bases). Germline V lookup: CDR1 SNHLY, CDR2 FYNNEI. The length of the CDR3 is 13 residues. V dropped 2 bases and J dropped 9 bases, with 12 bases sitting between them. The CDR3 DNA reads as TGTGCCAGCAGTGAAAAAGGGGACTCAACGCAGTATTTT. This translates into CASSEKGDSTQYF.

The DNA for the CDR3 is TGTGCCAGTAGTCCATCCGGGGGGTCCGGGAGGCCCCAGCATTTT. Amino acid sequence: CASSPSGGSGRPQHF. This rearrangement joins TRBV19 to TRBJ1-5, with TRBD1 as a possible D gene (5 bases). CDR3 length: 15 residues. In germline, CDR1 is LNHDA, CDR2 SQIVND (reference sequence). The ends were cut back, 5 bases at V and 9 bases at J, with 20 bases in the middle.

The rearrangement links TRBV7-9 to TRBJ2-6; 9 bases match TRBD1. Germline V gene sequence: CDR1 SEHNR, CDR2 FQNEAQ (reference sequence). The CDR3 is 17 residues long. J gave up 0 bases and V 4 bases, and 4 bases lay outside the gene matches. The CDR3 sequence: CASSSGTGNSGANVLTF. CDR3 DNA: TGTGCCAGCAGCTCCGGGACAGGGAACTCTGGGGCCAACGTCCTGACTTTC.

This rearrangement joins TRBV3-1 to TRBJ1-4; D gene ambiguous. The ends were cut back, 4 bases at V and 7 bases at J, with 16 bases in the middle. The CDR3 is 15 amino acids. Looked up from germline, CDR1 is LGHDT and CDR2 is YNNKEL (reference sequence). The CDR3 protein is CASSPRLRSGEKLFF. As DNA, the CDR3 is TGTGCCAGCAGCCCCCGACTCCGGTCTGGTGAAAAACTGTTTTTT.

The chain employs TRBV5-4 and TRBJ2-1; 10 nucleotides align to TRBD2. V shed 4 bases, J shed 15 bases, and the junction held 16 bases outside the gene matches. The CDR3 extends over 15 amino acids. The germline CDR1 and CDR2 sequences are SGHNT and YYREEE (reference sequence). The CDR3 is CASSVQRGGLSEWFF. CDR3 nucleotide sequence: TGTGCCAGCAGCGTCCAGCGGGGGGGCTTAAGTGAGTGGTTCTTC.

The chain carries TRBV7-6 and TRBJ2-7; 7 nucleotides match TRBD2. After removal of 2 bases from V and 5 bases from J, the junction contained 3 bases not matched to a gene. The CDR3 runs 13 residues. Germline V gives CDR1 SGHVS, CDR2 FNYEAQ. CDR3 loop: CASSLFGGNEQYF. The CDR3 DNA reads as TGTGCCAGCAGCTTATTCGGGGGGAACGAGCAGTACTTC.

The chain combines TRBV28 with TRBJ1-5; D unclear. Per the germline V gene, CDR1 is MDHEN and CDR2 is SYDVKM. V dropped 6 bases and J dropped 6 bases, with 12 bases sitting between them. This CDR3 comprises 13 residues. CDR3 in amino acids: CASSSPGSQPQHF. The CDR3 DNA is TGTGCCAGCAGCTCCCCAGGAAGTCAGCCCCAGCATTTT.

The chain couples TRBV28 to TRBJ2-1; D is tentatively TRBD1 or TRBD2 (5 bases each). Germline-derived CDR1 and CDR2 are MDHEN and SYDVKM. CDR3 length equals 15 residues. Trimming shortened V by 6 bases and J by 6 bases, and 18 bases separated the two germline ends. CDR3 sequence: CASSKTPGRVNEQFF. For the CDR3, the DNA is TGTGCCAGCAGCAAAACACCGGGACGAGTCAATGAGCAGTTCTTC. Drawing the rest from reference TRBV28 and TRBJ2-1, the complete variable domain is DVKVTQSSRYLVKRTGEKVFLECVQDMDHENMFWYRQDPGLGLRLIYFSYDVKMKEKGDIPEGYSVSREKKERFSLILESASTNQTSMYLCASSKTPGRVNEQFFGPGTRLTVL.

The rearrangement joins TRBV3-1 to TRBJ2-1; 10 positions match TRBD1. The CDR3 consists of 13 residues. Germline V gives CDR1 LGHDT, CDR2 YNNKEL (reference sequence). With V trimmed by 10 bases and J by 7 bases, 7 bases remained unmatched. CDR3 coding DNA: TGTGCCACCGGGACAGGGGATCGGAATGAGCAGTTCTTC. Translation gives CATGTGDRNEQFF.

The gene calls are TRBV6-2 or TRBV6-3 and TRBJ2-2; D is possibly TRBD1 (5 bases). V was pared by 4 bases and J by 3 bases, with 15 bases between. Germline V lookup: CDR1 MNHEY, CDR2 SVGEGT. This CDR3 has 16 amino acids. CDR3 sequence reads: CASSSRTNQHTGELFF. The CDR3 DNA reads TGTGCCAGCAGTTCCCGGACAAACCAACACACCGGGGAGCTGTTTTTT.

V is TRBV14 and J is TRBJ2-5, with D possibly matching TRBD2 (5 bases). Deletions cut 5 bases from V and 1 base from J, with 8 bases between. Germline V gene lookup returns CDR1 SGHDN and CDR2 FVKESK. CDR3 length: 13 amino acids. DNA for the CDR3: TGTGCCAGCAGCGGGCTAGCCCAAGAGACCCAGTACTTC. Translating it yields CASSGLAQETQYF.

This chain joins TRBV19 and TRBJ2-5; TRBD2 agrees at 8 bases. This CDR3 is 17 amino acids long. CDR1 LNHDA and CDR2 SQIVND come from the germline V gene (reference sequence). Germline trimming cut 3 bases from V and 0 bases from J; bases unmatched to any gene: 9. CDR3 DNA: TGTGCCAGTAGTATGGAGACTAGCGCTAGGTACCAAGAGACCCAGTACTTC. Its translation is CASSMETSARYQETQYF.

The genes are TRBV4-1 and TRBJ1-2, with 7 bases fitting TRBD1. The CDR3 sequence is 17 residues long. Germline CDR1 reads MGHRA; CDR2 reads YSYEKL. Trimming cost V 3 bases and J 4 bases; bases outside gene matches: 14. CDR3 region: CASSQEPGQPTIYGYTF. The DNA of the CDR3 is TGCGCCAGCAGCCAGGAACCGGGACAGCCAACAATCTATGGCTACACCTTC.

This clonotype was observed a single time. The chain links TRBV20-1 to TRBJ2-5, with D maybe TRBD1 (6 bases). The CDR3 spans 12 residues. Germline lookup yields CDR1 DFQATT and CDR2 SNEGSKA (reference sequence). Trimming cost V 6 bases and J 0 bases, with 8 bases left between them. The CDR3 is CSAEGDQETQYF. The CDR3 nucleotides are TGCAGTGCCGAGGGGGACCAAGAGACCCAGTACTTC.

The CDR3, as DNA: TGTGCCAGCAGAACAGGAAGGAACACTGAAGCTTTCTTT. Its translation is CASRTGRNTEAFF. This chain uses TRBV6-1 with TRBJ1-1; D may be TRBD1 (5 bases). Germline CDR1 MNHNS, CDR2 SASEGT. V was cut by 6 bases and J by 1 base, with 9 bases left in between. This CDR3 contains 13 residues.

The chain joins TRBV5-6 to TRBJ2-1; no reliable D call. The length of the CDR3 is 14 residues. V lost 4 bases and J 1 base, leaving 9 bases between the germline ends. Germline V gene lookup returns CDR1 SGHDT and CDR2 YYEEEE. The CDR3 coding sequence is TGTGCCAGCAGCCGATACGGGTCCTACAATGAGCAGTTCTTC. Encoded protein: CASSRYGSYNEQFF.

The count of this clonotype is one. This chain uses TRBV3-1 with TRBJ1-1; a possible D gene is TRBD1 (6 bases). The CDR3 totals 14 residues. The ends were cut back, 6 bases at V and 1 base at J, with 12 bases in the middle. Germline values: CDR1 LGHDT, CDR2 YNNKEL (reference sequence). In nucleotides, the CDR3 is TGTGCCAGCAGAGAGGGGGGCAAGAACACTGAAGCTTTCTTT. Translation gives CASREGGKNTEAFF.

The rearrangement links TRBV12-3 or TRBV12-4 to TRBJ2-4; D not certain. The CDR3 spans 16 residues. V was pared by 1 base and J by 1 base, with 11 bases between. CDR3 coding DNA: TGTGCCAGCAGTTTAGGGCAGAAAACTGCCAAAAACATTCAGTACTTC. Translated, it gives CASSLGQKTAKNIQYF.

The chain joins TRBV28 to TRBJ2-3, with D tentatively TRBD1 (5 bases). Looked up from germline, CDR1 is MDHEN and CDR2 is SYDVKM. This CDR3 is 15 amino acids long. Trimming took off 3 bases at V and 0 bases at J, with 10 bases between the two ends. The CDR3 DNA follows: TGTGCCAGCAGTTTGGGGCAGGCCAGCACAGATACGCAGTATTTT. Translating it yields CASSLGQASTDTQYF. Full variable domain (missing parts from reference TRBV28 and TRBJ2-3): DVKVTQSSRYLVKRTGEKVFLECVQDMDHENMFWYRQDPGLGLRLIYFSYDVKMKEKGDIPEGYSVSREKKERFSLILESASTNQTSMYLCASSLGQASTDTQYFGPGTRLTVL.

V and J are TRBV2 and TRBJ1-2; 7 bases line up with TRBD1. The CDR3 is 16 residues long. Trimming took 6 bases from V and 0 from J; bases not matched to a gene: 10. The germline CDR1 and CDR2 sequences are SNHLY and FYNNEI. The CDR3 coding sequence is TGTGCCAGCAGGCGTACAGGGGCCCTAGCTAACTATGGCTACACCTTC. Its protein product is CASRRTGALANYGYTF.

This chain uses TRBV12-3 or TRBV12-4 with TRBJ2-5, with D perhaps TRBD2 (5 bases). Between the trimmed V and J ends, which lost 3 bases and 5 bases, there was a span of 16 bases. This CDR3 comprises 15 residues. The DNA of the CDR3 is TGTGCCAGCAGTTTTGGTGCGGGTCCAAGGGAGACCCAGTACTTC. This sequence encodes CASSFGAGPRETQYF.

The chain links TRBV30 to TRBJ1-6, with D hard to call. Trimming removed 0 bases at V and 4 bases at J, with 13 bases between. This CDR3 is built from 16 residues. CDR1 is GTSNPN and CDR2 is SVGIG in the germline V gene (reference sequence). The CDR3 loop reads CAWSVSPELYNSPLHF. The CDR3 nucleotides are TGTGCCTGGAGTGTGTCGCCCGAACTTTATAATTCACCCCTCCACTTT.

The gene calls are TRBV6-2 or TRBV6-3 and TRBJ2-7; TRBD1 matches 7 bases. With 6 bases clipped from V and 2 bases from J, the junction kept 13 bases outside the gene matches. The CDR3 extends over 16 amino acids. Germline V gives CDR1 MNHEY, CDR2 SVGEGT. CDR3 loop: CASSLLPGQYPYEQYV. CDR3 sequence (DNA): TGTGCCAGCAGCCTTCTCCCGGGACAGTACCCCTACGAGCAGTACGTC.

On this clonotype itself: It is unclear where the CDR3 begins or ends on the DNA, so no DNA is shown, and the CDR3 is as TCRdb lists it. The CDR3 sequence is CASILAQGYGYTF. The rearrangement uses TRBV28 and TRBJ1-2. In germline, CDR1 is MDHEN, CDR2 SYDVKM. 13 amino acids form the CDR3, both terminal residues included.

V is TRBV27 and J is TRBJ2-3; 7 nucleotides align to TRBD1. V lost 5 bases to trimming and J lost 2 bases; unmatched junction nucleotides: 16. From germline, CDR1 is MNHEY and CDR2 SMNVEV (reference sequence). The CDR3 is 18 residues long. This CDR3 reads CASSPGPWTGGITDTQYF. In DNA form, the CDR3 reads TGTGCCAGCAGTCCCGGACCTTGGACAGGCGGAATCACAGATACGCAGTATTTT.

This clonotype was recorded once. CDR3 in amino acids: CATSRDFPLLEAFF. In DNA form, the CDR3 reads TGTGCCACCAGCAGAGATTTCCCCCTCCTTGAAGCTTTCTTT. The chain combines TRBV15 with TRBJ1-1; D uncertain. CDR1 and CDR2 (germline): LNHNV, YYDKDF (reference sequence). The CDR3 has 14 amino acids. Trimming pared 0 bases from V and 7 bases from J, leaving 12 bases between.